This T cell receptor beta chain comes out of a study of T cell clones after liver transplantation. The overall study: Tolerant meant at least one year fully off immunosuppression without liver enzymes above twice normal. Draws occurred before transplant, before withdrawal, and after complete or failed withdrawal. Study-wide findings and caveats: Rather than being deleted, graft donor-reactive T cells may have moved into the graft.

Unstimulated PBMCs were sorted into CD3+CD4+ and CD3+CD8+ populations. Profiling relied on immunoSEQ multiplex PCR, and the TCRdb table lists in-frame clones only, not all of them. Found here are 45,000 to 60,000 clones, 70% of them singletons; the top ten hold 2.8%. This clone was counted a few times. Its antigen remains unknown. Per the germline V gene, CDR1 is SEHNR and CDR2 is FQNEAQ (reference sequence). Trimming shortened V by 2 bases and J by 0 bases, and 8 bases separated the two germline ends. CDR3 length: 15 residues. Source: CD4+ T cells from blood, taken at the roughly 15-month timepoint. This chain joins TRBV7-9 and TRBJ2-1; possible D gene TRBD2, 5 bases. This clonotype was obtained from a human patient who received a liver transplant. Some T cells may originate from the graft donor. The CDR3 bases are TGTGCCAGCAGCTTAAGCGGTAGCTCCTACAATGAGCAGTTCTTC. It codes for CASSLSGSSYNEQFF.